This TCR beta chain was profiled in a study of T cell responses to AZD1222 COVID-19 vaccine. Findings of the study overall: After the peak T cell response, and only then, were repertoires sampled.

Trimming cost V 3 bases and J 2 bases, with 17 bases left between them. The CDR3 runs 15 residues. The germline gives CDR1 DFQATT, CDR2 SNEGSKA (reference sequence). Profiled with immunoSEQ multiplex PCR; TCRdb holds only in-frame clones, not every one. Of 120,000 to 150,000 clones listed, roughly 92% are singletons. About this clone: Antigen: not known.

Here the sequenced sample was peripheral blood, taken 28 days after the second AZD1222 dose. The V call is TRBV20-1, the J call TRBJ2-7; no reliable D call. This sequence was found in an adult who received the AZD1222 COVID-19 vaccine. The DNA of the CDR3 is TGCAGTGCTAGTGCCAGGACGACTCGCCCCTACGAGCAGTACGTC. Translated, it gives CSASARTTRPYEQYV.